The clone carrying this TCR beta chain was detected once. This sample stems from a study of T cell responses to AZD1222 COVID-19 vaccine. Trimming pared 6 bases from V and 3 bases from J, leaving 18 bases between. From germline, CDR1 is SGHRS and CDR2 YFSETQ. The CDR3 extends over 15 amino acids. TCRdb keeps only in-frame clones here, not all; method: immunoSEQ multiplex PCR. The top ten clones hold 2.5% to 3.5% of a sample with under 140,000 clones, approximately 94% of them seen once. The sequencing here drew on peripheral blood, taken 28 days after the second AZD1222 dose. The rearrangement uses TRBV5-1 and TRBJ1-1, with D possibly matching TRBD1 (6 bases). This clonotype was sampled from an adult who received the AZD1222 COVID-19 vaccine. The CDR3, as DNA: TGCGCCAGCATGGCGGTGGGGGCATACGACACTGAAGCTTTCTTT. Its translation: CASMAVGAYDTEAFF.